This TCR beta chain appears in the sequencing data of a study of radiotherapy plus CTLA-4 blockade in lung cancer. Data came from immunoSEQ multiplex PCR; TCRdb stores just in-frame clones and leaves some out. Counted here are around 22,000 clones, 70% to 75% occurring once; the ten biggest clones make up 3% to 3.5%. Germline V gene data show CDR1 as SGHRS and CDR2 as YFSETQ. Losses at the gene ends were 4 bases for V and 6 bases for J; bases not matched to a gene: 4. The CDR3 extends over 15 amino acids. This specimen consisted of peripheral blood, obtained from a patient treated with radiotherapy plus ipilimumab. The rearrangement uses TRBV5-1 and TRBJ2-1; 13 positions match TRBD2. The receptor comes from a human donor with non-small cell lung cancer whose response to radiotherapy plus ipilimumab could not be evaluated. The chain's CDR3 is CASSRLAGGVNEQFF. The CDR3 DNA reads TGCGCCAGCAGCCGACTAGCGGGAGGCGTCAATGAGCAGTTCTTC.